This T cell receptor beta chain came from a study of liver allograft versus peripheral blood T cells. Study-level background: Graft-liver T cell receptor repertoires were compared against recipient peripheral blood repertoires. Study-level results: It was reported that the T cell receptor repertoires found inside liver allografts differed from those that were detected in peripheral blood.

Each CDR3 protein is one row after TCRdb ran MiXCR on the reads. The data hold approximately 10,000 distinct CDR3 sequences, with about a fifth observed a single time. Worth noting for this clonotype: What it binds is unknown.

V lost 8 bases, J lost 4 bases, and 12 bases lay in between. This CDR3 is built from 13 residues. From germline, CDR1 is MNHNY and CDR2 SVGAGI (reference sequence). V is TRBV6-6 and J is TRBJ1-5, with a possible D match to TRBD1 (5 bases). This sequence was found in a human patient who had a liver transplant. Part of the T cell pool may stem from the graft donor. CDR3: CASCPGENQPQHF. The CDR3 DNA reads TGTGCCAGCTGCCCGGGGGAAAATCAGCCCCAGCATTTT.